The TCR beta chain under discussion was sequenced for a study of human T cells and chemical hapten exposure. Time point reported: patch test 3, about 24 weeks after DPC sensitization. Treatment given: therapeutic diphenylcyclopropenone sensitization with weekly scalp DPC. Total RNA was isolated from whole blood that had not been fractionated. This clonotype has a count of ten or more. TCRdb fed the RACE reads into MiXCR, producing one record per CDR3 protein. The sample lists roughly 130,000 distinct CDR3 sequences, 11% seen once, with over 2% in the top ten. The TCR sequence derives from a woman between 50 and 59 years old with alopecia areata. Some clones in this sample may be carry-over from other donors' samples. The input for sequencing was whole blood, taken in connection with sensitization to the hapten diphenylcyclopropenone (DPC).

CDR3 coding DNA: TGTGCCAGCGATTCGGGGCCCTACGAGCAGTACTTC. As protein: CASDSGPYEQYF. The chain links TRBV6-2 or TRBV6-3 to TRBJ2-7; D possibly matches TRBD1 or TRBD2 (5 bases each). The CDR3 extends over 12 amino acids. Per germline, CDR1 MNHEY and CDR2 SVGEGT. The V end lost 8 bases, the J end lost 2 bases, and 10 bases lay between the germline ends.